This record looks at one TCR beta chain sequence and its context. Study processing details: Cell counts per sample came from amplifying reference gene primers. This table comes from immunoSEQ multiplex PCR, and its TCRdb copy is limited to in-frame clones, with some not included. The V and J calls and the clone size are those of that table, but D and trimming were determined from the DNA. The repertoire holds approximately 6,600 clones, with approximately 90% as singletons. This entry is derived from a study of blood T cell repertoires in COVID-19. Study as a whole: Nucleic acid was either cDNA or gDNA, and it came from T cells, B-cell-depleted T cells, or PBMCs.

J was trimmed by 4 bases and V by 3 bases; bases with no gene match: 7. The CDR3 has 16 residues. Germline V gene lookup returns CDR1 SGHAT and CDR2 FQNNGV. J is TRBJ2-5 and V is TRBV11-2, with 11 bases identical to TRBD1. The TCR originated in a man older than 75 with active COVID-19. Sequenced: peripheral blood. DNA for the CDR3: TGTGCCAGCAGCTTCGCTAGGACAGGGGGCGGAGAGACCCAGTACTTC. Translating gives CASSFARTGGGETQYF. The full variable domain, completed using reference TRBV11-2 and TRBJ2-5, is EAGVAQSPRYKIIEKRQSVAFWCNPISGHATLYWYQQILGQGPKLLIQFQNNGVVDDSQLPKDRFSAERLKGVDSTLKIQPAKLEDSAVYLCASSFARTGGGETQYFGPGTRLLVL.